These 27 T cell receptor beta chains originate from one sample sequenced in a study of blood T cell repertoires in COVID-19. Data came from immunoSEQ multiplex PCR; TCRdb stores just in-frame clones and leaves some out. The profile shows about 220,000 clones, 80% of them singletons. The specimen sequenced was peripheral blood. The origin of the receptors is a woman in her 70s with acute or convalescent COVID-19.

The CDR3 region is CASKGLAGGRGTQYF. CDR3 sequence (DNA): TGTGCCAGCAAGGGACTAGCGGGGGGCCGGGGGACCCAGTACTTC. The chain joins TRBV27 to TRBJ2-5, with TRBD2 matching over 15 bases. Germline V gives CDR1 MNHEY, CDR2 SMNVEV (reference sequence). The CDR3 runs to 15 residues. The ends lost 7 bases at V and 7 bases at J; junction bases unmatched: 7.

The chain uses TRBV6-2 or TRBV6-3 and TRBJ2-7, with 7 bases lining up with TRBD1. Per germline, CDR1 MNHEY and CDR2 SVGEGT. V was clipped by 5 bases and J by 2 bases; unmatched bases: 6. This CDR3 comprises 14 residues. The CDR3 DNA reads as TGTGCCAGCAGTCAAGCCGGGACAGCCTACGAGCAGTACTTC. Protein: CASSQAGTAYEQYF.

The V and J genes are TRBV29-1 and TRBJ2-7, with D tentatively TRBD2 (6 bases). Germline V gene sequence: CDR1 SQVTM, CDR2 ANQGSEA. Between the trimmed V and J ends, which lost 6 bases and 6 bases, there was a span of 21 bases. The CDR3 contains 14 residues. This CDR3 is CSVRPWGESPEQYF. In nucleotides, the CDR3 is TGCAGCGTCCGACCTTGGGGGGAAAGCCCCGAGCAGTACTTC.

The chain recombines TRBV7-9 with TRBJ1-1, with TRBD1 as a possible D gene (5 bases). There are 18 residues in the CDR3. Per germline, CDR1 SEHNR and CDR2 FQNEAQ (reference sequence). Deletions cut 3 bases from V and 1 base from J, with 21 bases between. The CDR3 here is CASSFTLPGPGENTEAFF. As DNA, the CDR3 is TGTGCCAGCAGCTTCACGTTACCCGGGCCGGGGGAGAACACTGAAGCTTTCTTT. The whole variable domain, filled in from reference TRBV7-9 and TRBJ1-1, reads DTGVSQNPRHKITKRGQNVTFRCDPISEHNRLYWYRQTLGQGPEFLTYFQNEAQLEKSRLLSDRFSAERPKGSFSTLEIQRTEQGDSAMYLCASSFTLPGPGENTEAFFGQGTRLTVV.

The rearrangement joins TRBV5-1 to TRBJ1-2, with D possibly TRBD1 on 5 matching bases. The CDR3 extends over 15 amino acids. V lost 1 base and J 3 bases, leaving 13 bases between the germline ends. Germline-derived CDR1 and CDR2 are SGHRS and YFSETQ. CDR3 coding DNA: TGCGCCAGCAGCTTGTTGGGCAGGGAGGACTATGGCTACACCTTC. This codes for CASSLLGREDYGYTF.

J is TRBJ2-5 and V is TRBV10-3; D not resolved. V was cut by 0 bases and J by 3 bases, with 8 bases left in between. The CDR3 is made up of 14 amino acids. The germline gives CDR1 ENHRY, CDR2 SYGVKD. CDR3 nucleotide sequence: TGTGCCATCAGTGAGTCGAAACAGAAAGAGACCCAGTACTTC. As protein: CAISESKQKETQYF.

Here the CDR3 DNA reads TGTGCCAGCAGGGAAGAGGGACAGGGGGAAGAGACCCAGTACTTC. It specifies CASREEGQGEETQYF. This chain joins TRBV11-1 and TRBJ2-5, with TRBD1 matching 11 bases. V shed 6 bases, J shed 3 bases, and the junction held 6 bases outside the gene matches. The CDR3 runs 15 residues. The germline CDR1 and CDR2 sequences are SGHAT and FQDESV (reference sequence).

A single count supports this clone. CDR3 nucleotides: TGTGCCACCAGTGATTTGGGCAGAGAGCAGTTCTTC. This translates into CATSDLGREQFF. This chain uses TRBV24-1 with TRBJ2-1; D gene ambiguous. V was shortened by 0 bases and J by 10 bases, with 6 bases between the two germline ends. Per germline, CDR1 KGHDR and CDR2 SFDVKD. The CDR3 extends over 12 amino acids.

The genes are TRBV2 and TRBJ1-4; D gene ambiguous. V dropped 7 bases and J dropped 0 bases, with 6 bases sitting between them. Germline lookup yields CDR1 SNHLY and CDR2 FYNNEI. The length of the CDR3 is 13 residues. CDR3 DNA: TGTGCCAGCATATTCGCAACTAATGAAAAACTGTTTTTT. Translating gives CASIFATNEKLFF.

This clone was observed a handful of times. V and J are TRBV7-2 and TRBJ1-1; the D is unclear. The V and J ends lost 5 bases and 6 bases respectively, with 19 bases between them. The CDR3 contains 15 residues. Germline V gene lookup returns CDR1 SGHTA and CDR2 FQGNSA. CDR3 coding DNA: TGTGCCAGCAGCGTATCCGGGATCCGAGGACCTGAAGCTTTCTTT. Protein: CASSVSGIRGPEAFF.

This clone was seen only a few times. The CDR3 DNA follows: TGTGCCACCAGTGCTAATACTGAGCAGTTCTTC. The encoded protein is CATSANTEQFF. The chain joins TRBV24-1 to TRBJ2-1; D gene ambiguous. The V gene's germline CDR1 is KGHDR and CDR2 SFDVKD. The CDR3 length is 11 residues. The germline V and J ends were trimmed by 5 bases and 9 bases, with 7 bases remaining between them.

V and J are TRBV6-5 and TRBJ2-2; D is perhaps TRBD2 (6 bases). The germline gives CDR1 MNHEY, CDR2 SVGAGI. Trimming removed 8 bases at V and 1 base at J, with 11 bases between. The CDR3 contains 14 residues. The CDR3 nucleotides are TGTGCCAGCTGGCGGGGCGGGAACACCGGGGAGCTGTTTTTT. Amino acids: CASWRGGNTGELFF.

The chain recombines TRBV11-2 with TRBJ2-1, with TRBD2 as a possible D gene (5 bases). CDR3 length equals 14 residues. V gave up 5 bases and J gave up 9 bases, with 17 bases separating them. Germline CDR1 and CDR2: SGHAT and FQNNGV. The CDR3 nucleotides read TGTGCCAGCAGCGCGGGCCAGACTACCGCTGAGCAGTTCTTC. Translation gives CASSAGQTTAEQFF.

The chain combines TRBV24-1 with TRBJ2-1; D possibly corresponds to TRBD1 (6 bases). The ends were cut back, 2 bases at V and 6 bases at J, with 16 bases in the middle. The CDR3 runs 16 residues. Germline lookup yields CDR1 KGHDR and CDR2 SFDVKD. CDR3 sequence (DNA): TGTGCCACCAGTGATTCACAGGGAAAAGGGCCCAATGAGCAGTTCTTC. Its protein product is CATSDSQGKGPNEQFF.

The chain joins TRBV15 to TRBJ2-7, with a possible D match to TRBD1 (5 bases). The CDR3 totals 14 residues. Trimming pared 4 bases from V and 2 bases from J, leaving 12 bases between. CDR1 is LNHNV and CDR2 is YYDKDF in the germline V gene (reference sequence). The CDR3: CATSTYRPPYEQYV. CDR3 nucleotide sequence: TGTGCCACCAGCACATACAGGCCACCCTACGAGCAGTACGTC.

The chain uses TRBV24-1 and TRBJ1-2, with D hard to call. The CDR3 loop spans 12 amino acids. The ends were cut back, 9 bases at V and 3 bases at J, with 10 bases in the middle. The V gene's germline CDR1 is KGHDR and CDR2 SFDVKD. CDR3 sequence reads: CATLSSYYGYTF. The CDR3 nucleotides read TGTGCCACCCTATCCTCATACTATGGCTACACCTTC.

The chain combines TRBV10-2 with TRBJ2-1; a weak D match, TRBD1 (6 bases). Trimming left V 4 bases short and J 6 bases short, with 7 bases between. Germline V gene lookup returns CDR1 WSHSY and CDR2 SAAADI. The CDR3 loop spans 12 amino acids. The CDR3 DNA follows: TGCGCCAGCAGTGCACAGGGCAATGAGCAGTTCTTC. Translated: CASSAQGNEQFF.

The genes are TRBV19 and TRBJ2-1; D might be TRBD2 (6 bases). V gave up 4 bases and J gave up 0 bases, with 13 bases separating them. This CDR3 region has 16 residues. Germline V gene sequence: CDR1 LNHDA, CDR2 SQIVND (reference sequence). CDR3 in DNA: TGTGCCAGTAGTAGGGGGGAAATGAGCTCCTACAATGAGCAGTTCTTC. This codes for CASSRGEMSSYNEQFF.

The CDR3 loop reads CASSLFSGKGIGTGELFF. CDR3 sequence (DNA): TGTGCCAGCAGTTTATTTTCAGGGAAGGGAATCGGCACCGGGGAGCTGTTTTTT. This chain links TRBV27 with TRBJ2-2, with D tentatively TRBD1 (5 bases). The CDR3 is 18 amino acids. Germline V gene sequence: CDR1 MNHEY, CDR2 SMNVEV (reference sequence). Trimming removed 1 base from V and 4 bases from J, with 19 bases in between.

This clone was picked up a small number of times. The chain has TRBV11-2 and TRBJ2-4; 7 bases align to TRBD1. Germline V gene sequence: CDR1 SGHAT, CDR2 FQNNGV. The V and J ends lost 3 bases and 5 bases, in that order; junction bases with no gene match: 4. The CDR3 spans 14 residues. The CDR3 is CASSFPGTENIQYF. DNA of the CDR3: TGTGCCAGCAGCTTCCCCGGGACAGAAAACATTCAGTACTTC.

V and J are TRBV7-8 and TRBJ2-1; no definite D call. V was clipped by 5 bases and J by 8 bases, with 19 bases between them. Germline assignment: CDR1 SGHVS and CDR2 FQNEAQ. CDR3 length: 15 residues. The CDR3 DNA reads TGTGCCAGCAGCCCAAGACCACTAAAGAGTGATGAGCAGTTCTTC. Translating gives CASSPRPLKSDEQFF.

This sequence joins TRBV6-1 and TRBJ2-3; D is unresolved. Germline CDR1 reads MNHNS; CDR2 reads SASEGT. V was cut by 2 bases and J by 1 base, with 10 bases left in between. The length of the CDR3 is 15 residues. Here the CDR3 reads CASSESGLGTDTQYF. The CDR3 bases are TGTGCCAGCAGTGAATCCGGGTTAGGCACAGATACGCAGTATTTT.

The V call is TRBV24-1, the J call TRBJ2-5; perhaps TRBD2 as D (5 bases). The CDR3 totals 14 residues. Germline values: CDR1 KGHDR, CDR2 SFDVKD. Trimming removed 1 base at V and 7 bases at J, with 12 bases between. The CDR3 spells CATSDFGIHGTQYF. The CDR3 DNA reads TGTGCCACCAGTGATTTCGGGATTCATGGGACCCAGTACTTC.

The V call is TRBV24-1, the J call TRBJ2-3; 10 nucleotides line up with TRBD2. The CDR3 runs 18 residues. The trim removed 3 bases at V and 5 bases at J, leaving 13 bases unmatched. Per germline, CDR1 KGHDR and CDR2 SFDVKD. In DNA form, the CDR3 reads TGTGCCACCAGTGATCACGAATATGGCTCTAGCGGGGGAGATACGCAGTATTTT. Translated: CATSDHEYGSSGGDTQYF.

V usage is TRBV5-4 and J usage is TRBJ1-2; 7 nucleotides agree with TRBD1. Germline CDR1 and CDR2: SGHNT and YYREEE (reference sequence). Trimming removed 4 bases from V and 0 bases from J; junction bases left unmatched: 3. The CDR3 consists of 14 residues. CDR3 loop: CASSRDSANYGYTF. In DNA form, the CDR3 reads TGTGCCAGCAGCCGGGACAGCGCTAACTATGGCTACACCTTC.

The V call is TRBV7-3, the J call TRBJ2-3; weak D call: TRBD1 (5 bases). Germline V CDR1 and CDR2: SGHTA, FQGTGA. Between the trimmed V and J ends, which lost 1 base and 1 base, there was a span of 9 bases. The CDR3 runs to 15 residues. The CDR3 DNA sequence: TGTGCCAGCAGCTTAAATCTAGGGGGCACAGATACGCAGTATTTT. Translation: CASSLNLGGTDTQYF.

The V gene is TRBV7-2, the J gene TRBJ2-5; 12 bases line up with TRBD2. Germline V CDR1 and CDR2: SGHTA, FQGNSA. The CDR3 is 15 residues long. V was clipped by 4 bases and J by 5 bases; unmatched bases: 5. CDR3 amino acids: CASSSGLAGRETQYF. CDR3 DNA sequence: TGTGCCAGCAGCTCCGGACTAGCGGGGCGCGAGACCCAGTACTTC.